The clone carrying this T cell receptor (beta chain) was detected a few times. The sample is drawn from a study of T cell repertoires in cytomegalovirus infection. TCRdb re-called the reads with MiXCR, one entry per CDR3 protein. The sample comprises around 530,000 distinct CDR3 sequences, roughly 29% of which are singletons, and around 13% rests with the top ten. Trimming left V 3 bases short and J 5 bases short, with 15 bases between. Germline CDR1 reads DFQATT; CDR2 reads SNEGSKA (reference sequence). The CDR3 has 14 amino acids. Material: PBMCs. The source is a human donor in good health (CMV status not recorded). Some clones in this sample may be carry-over from other donors' samples. The rearrangement joins TRBV20-1 to TRBJ2-3; D not resolved. DNA for the CDR3: TGCAGTGCTAGCATAACAGCGCGATTAGATACGCAGTATTTT. Translation: CSASITARLDTQYF.